The 4 T cell receptor beta chains below all came from one sample that was sequenced in a study of somatic mutations in cytotoxic T cells in rheumatoid arthritis (dated by TCRdb to 2016 to 2017). Receptors were amplified or captured by the immunoSEQ multiplex PCR assay. This immuneACCESS table, as held by TCRdb, lists in-frame sequences with V and J called but not all clones. Of the missing ones, under half trace to an unresolved V gene in checked studies; the others have no known cause. This sample holds about 18,000 clones; over 60% were observed only once. Of the sample, 28% is held by the ten largest clones. Material for sequencing was CD8+ T cells sorted from blood. These receptors were obtained from an adult with rheumatoid arthritis.

V usage is TRBV19 and J usage is TRBJ2-7, with 9 bases fitting TRBD2. The CDR3 covers 16 residues. Germline lookup yields CDR1 LNHDA and CDR2 SQIVND (reference sequence). Trimming took 3 bases from V and 3 from J; bases not matched to a gene: 9. The CDR3, as DNA: TGTGCCAGTAGTATTACGGCTAGCGGGGACCTCTACGAGCAGTACTTC. Protein: CASSITASGDLYEQYF.

For the CDR3, the DNA is TGCGCCAGCAGCCAAGACGGGACTAGCGACTACAATGAGCAGTTCTTC. It specifies CASSQDGTSDYNEQFF. The chain uses TRBV4-1 and TRBJ2-1; 10 bases align to TRBD2. The V gene end was trimmed by 0 bases and the J gene end by 3 bases; junction bases not matched to a gene: 2. The CDR3 consists of 16 residues. CDR1 and CDR2 from the germline V gene are MGHRA and YSYEKL.

CDR3: CASSSDRGSGNQPQHF. CDR3 coding DNA: TGCGCCAGCAGCAGTGACAGGGGCTCGGGCAATCAGCCCCAGCATTTT. V is TRBV4-1 and J is TRBJ1-5, with 8 bases matching TRBD1. This CDR3 comprises 16 residues. Per the germline V gene, CDR1 is MGHRA and CDR2 is YSYEKL. The V segment lost 5 bases and the J segment 2 bases; nucleotides outside the gene matches: 8.

This chain links TRBV7-6 with TRBJ1-4; D might be TRBD1 (5 bases). Trimming left V 3 bases short and J 0 bases short, with 8 bases between. Per germline, CDR1 SGHVS and CDR2 FNYEAQ. There are 15 residues in the CDR3. CDR3 residues: CASSLGVPTNEKLFF. CDR3 in DNA: TGTGCCAGCAGCTTGGGGGTTCCAACTAATGAAAAACTGTTTTTT.